Shown below are 13 T cell receptor beta chains from a single sample sequenced in a study of CD8+ T cells in alopecia areata. cDNA serving as the sequencing template came from extracted, reverse transcribed RNA. Profiling relied on immunoSEQ multiplex PCR, and the TCRdb table lists in-frame clones only, not all of them. The repertoire consists of approximately 210,000 clones, with over 60% occurring once and the leading ten covering 4% to 5%. The treatment denotes: oral pan-JAK inhibitor, 5-10 mg twice daily. The sequenced sample was CD4+ T cells sorted from blood, obtained at week 4, from a patient treated with tofacitinib. The source is a human donor with alopecia areata.

The rearrangement uses TRBV5-6 and TRBJ1-4; perhaps TRBD1 as D (6 bases). The CDR3 sequence is 17 residues long. Germline CDR1 SGHDT, CDR2 YYEEEE. Trimming took off 2 bases at V and 3 bases at J, with 17 bases between the two ends. CDR3 bases: TGTGCCAGCAGCTTCCGGGCGGGGGGCGCGTCTAATGAAAAACTGTTTTTT. It is translated as CASSFRAGGASNEKLFF.

The V gene is TRBV30, the J gene TRBJ1-2; 7 bases agree with TRBD1. Trimming at V came to 8 bases and at J to 7 bases, leaving 13 bases not matched to a gene. The CDR3 consists of 13 residues. Germline V lookup: CDR1 GTSNPN, CDR2 SVGIG (reference sequence). The CDR3 coding sequence is TGTGCCCAAAGAGACAGGGCCGGGATTGGCTACACCTTC. Translated: CAQRDRAGIGYTF.

This clone was seen more than once but under ten times. The chain is built from TRBV14 and TRBJ2-3, with unresolved D. The CDR3 extends over 10 amino acids. V was trimmed by 8 bases and J by 6 bases, leaving 6 bases between them. The germline CDR1 and CDR2 sequences are SGHDN and FVKESK. CDR3 region: CASVADTQYF. The CDR3 nucleotides read TGTGCCAGCGTCGCGGATACGCAGTATTTT.

The genes are TRBV7-2 and TRBJ2-5; D ambiguous. The CDR3 covers 13 residues. The germline V gene has CDR1 SGHTA and CDR2 FQGNSA. V was cut by 1 base and J by 5 bases, with 8 bases left in between. This CDR3 is CASSLVGSETQYF. The CDR3 nucleotides are TGTGCCAGCAGCTTAGTAGGCTCGGAGACCCAGTACTTC.

The rearrangement uses TRBV5-1 and TRBJ1-1; perhaps TRBD1 as D (6 bases). This CDR3 comprises 15 residues. Germline CDR1 and CDR2: SGHRS and YFSETQ. V dropped 1 base and J dropped 2 bases, with 12 bases sitting between them. CDR3 DNA sequence: TGCGCCAGCAGCTTGCTGCCAGGGGTAAACACTGAAGCTTTCTTT. The encoded protein is CASSLLPGVNTEAFF.

The rearrangement joins TRBV29-1 to TRBJ1-2; D gene uncertain. CDR1 and CDR2 (germline): SQVTM, ANQGSEA. Trimming took off 4 bases at V and 0 bases at J, with 12 bases between the two ends. The CDR3 contains 14 residues. The CDR3 nucleotides are TGCAGCGTTGTCATCCACGCCTCTAACTATGGCTACACCTTC. It yields the protein CSVVIHASNYGYTF. Using reference TRBV29-1 and TRBJ1-2 for the parts outside the CDR3, the full variable domain is SAVISQKPSRDICQRGTSLTIQCQVDSQVTMMFWYRQQPGQSLTLIATANQGSEATYESGFVIDKFPISRPNLTFSTLTVSNMSPEDSSIYLCSVVIHASNYGYTFGSGTRLTVV.

The chain is built from TRBV27 and TRBJ2-7; no clear D. Trimming cost V 6 bases and J 4 bases, with 19 bases left between them. Germline CDR1 is MNHEY and CDR2 is SMNVEV (reference sequence). This CDR3 is 15 amino acids long. The CDR3 protein is CASSLGRPGPYEQYF. CDR3 DNA: TGTGCCAGCAGCCTAGGGCGTCCCGGGCCTTACGAGCAGTACTTC.

The rearrangement links TRBV7-9 to TRBJ2-7; no firm D call. The length of the CDR3 is 14 residues. Looked up from germline, CDR1 is SEHNR and CDR2 is FQNEAQ (reference sequence). Trimming removed 3 bases from V and 5 bases from J, with 14 bases in between. The CDR3 DNA sequence: TGTGCCAGCAGCTTTCCATCCGGGCATAACGAGCAGTACTTC. Protein sequence: CASSFPSGHNEQYF.

The V gene is TRBV27, the J gene TRBJ2-3; D might be TRBD2 (5 bases). CDR1 is MNHEY, CDR2 SMNVEV, per germline (reference sequence). The CDR3 has 14 residues. V gave up 3 bases and J gave up 7 bases, with 14 bases separating them. CDR3 DNA: TGTGCCAGCAGTTTCACAGTCGACGGGAATACGCAGTATTTT. It codes for CASSFTVDGNTQYF.

This chain connects TRBV5-6 to TRBJ2-3; 9 bases match TRBD2. CDR3 length: 14 residues. Germline V gives CDR1 SGHDT, CDR2 YYEEEE. V trimming: 4 bases; J trimming: 2 bases; junction bases outside the gene matches: 2. CDR3 nucleotide sequence: TGTGCCAGCAGCGCGGGGGGGAACACAGATACGCAGTATTTT. Translating gives CASSAGGNTDTQYF. The entire variable domain, with the rest obtained from reference TRBV5-6 and TRBJ2-3, is as follows: DAGVTQSPTHLIKTRGQQVTLRCSPKSGHDTVSWYQQALGQGPQFIFQYYEEEERQRGNFPDRFSGHQFPNYSSELNVNALLLGDSALYLCASSAGGNTDTQYFGPGTRLTVL.

The chain links TRBV7-2 to TRBJ1-1; D possibly corresponds to TRBD1 (5 bases). The V end lost 5 bases, the J end lost 3 bases, and 10 bases lay between the germline ends. The CDR3 has 13 amino acids. Germline CDR1 and CDR2: SGHTA and FQGNSA. The CDR3, as DNA: TGTGCCAGCAGCCAAGGGGCGTACACTGAAGCTTTCTTT. Its protein product is CASSQGAYTEAFF.

V gene TRBV7-8 combines with J gene TRBJ2-1; D is ambiguous. This CDR3 has 16 amino acids. V shed 2 bases and J shed 5 bases, with 16 bases lying between them. Germline CDR1 and CDR2: SGHVS and FQNEAQ. CDR3: CASSLLRAPIHNEQFF. In DNA, the CDR3 is TGTGCCAGCAGCTTACTCCGGGCCCCTATTCACAATGAGCAGTTCTTC.

The chain links TRBV7-2 to TRBJ2-7; D is unresolved. The CDR3 sequence is 11 residues long. V gave up 4 bases and J gave up 3 bases, with 4 bases separating them. Germline V gene sequence: CDR1 SGHTA, CDR2 FQGNSA. The CDR3 DNA reads as TGTGCCAGCAGCTCGGACTACGAGCAGTACTTC. Residues: CASSSDYEQYF.